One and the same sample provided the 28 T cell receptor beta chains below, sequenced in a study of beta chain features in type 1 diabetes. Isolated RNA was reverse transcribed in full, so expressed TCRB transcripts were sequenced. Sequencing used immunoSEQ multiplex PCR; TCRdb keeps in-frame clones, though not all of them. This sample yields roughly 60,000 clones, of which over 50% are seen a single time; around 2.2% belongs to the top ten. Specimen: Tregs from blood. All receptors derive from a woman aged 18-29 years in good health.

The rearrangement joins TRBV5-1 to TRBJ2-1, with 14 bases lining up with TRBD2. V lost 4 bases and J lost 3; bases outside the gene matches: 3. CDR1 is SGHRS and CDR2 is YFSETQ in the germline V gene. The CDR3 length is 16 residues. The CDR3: CASSTGLAGDYNEQFF. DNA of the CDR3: TGCGCCAGCAGCACGGGACTAGCGGGAGACTACAATGAGCAGTTCTTC.

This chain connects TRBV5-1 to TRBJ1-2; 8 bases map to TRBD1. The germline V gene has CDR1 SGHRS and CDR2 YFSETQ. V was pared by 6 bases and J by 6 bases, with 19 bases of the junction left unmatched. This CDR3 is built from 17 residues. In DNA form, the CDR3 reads TGCGCCAGCACCAACTACCCAATAGGGGGCAGGGGGCATGGCTACACCTTC. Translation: CASTNYPIGGRGHGYTF. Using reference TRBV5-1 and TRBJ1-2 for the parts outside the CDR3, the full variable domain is KAGVTQTPRYLIKTRGQQVTLSCSPISGHRSVSWYQQTPGQGLQFLFEYFSETQRNKGNFPGRFSGRQFSNSRSEMNVSTLELGDSALYLCASTNYPIGGRGHGYTFGSGTRLTVV.

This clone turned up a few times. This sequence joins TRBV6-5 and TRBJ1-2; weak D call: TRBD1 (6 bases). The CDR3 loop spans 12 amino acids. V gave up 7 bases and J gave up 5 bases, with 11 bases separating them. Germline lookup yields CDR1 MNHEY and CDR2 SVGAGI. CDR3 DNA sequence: TGTGCCAGCACGCCAGGGGAATATGGCTACACCTTC. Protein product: CASTPGEYGYTF.

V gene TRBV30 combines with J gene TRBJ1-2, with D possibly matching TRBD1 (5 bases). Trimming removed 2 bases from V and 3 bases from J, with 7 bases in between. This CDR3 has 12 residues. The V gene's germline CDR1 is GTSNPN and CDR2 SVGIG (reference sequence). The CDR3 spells CAWSWGDYGYTF. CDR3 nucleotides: TGTGCCTGGAGTTGGGGGGACTATGGCTACACCTTC.

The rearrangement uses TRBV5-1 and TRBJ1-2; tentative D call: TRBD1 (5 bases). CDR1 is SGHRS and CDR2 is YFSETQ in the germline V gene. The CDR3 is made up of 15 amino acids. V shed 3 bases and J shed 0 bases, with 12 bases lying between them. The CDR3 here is CASSWGRRANYGYTF. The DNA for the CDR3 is TGCGCCAGCAGCTGGGGGAGGAGGGCTAACTATGGCTACACCTTC.

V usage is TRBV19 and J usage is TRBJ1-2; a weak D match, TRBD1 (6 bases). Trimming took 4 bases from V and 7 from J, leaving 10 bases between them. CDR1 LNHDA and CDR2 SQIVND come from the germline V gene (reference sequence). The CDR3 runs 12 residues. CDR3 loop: CASSSGQIGYTF. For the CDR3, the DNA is TGTGCCAGTAGTAGCGGACAGATTGGCTACACCTTC.

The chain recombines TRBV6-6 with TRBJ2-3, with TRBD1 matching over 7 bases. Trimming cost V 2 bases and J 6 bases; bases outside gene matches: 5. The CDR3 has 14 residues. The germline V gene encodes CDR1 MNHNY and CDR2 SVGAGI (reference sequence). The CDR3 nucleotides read TGTGCCAGCAGTTACGAGCAGACAGGGGATACGCAGTATTTT. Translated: CASSYEQTGDTQYF.

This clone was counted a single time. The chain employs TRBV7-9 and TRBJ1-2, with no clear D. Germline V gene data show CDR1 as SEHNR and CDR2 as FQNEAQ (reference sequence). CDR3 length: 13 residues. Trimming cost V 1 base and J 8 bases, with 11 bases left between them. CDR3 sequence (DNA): TGTGCCAGCAGCTTAGGGCAGGTCGGAGGCTACACCTTC. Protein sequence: CASSLGQVGGYTF.

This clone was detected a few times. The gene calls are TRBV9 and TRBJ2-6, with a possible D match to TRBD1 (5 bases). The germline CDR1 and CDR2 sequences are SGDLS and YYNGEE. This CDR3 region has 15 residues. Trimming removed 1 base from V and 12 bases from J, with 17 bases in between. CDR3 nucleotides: TGTGCCAGCAGCGTAAAACAAGAGCTAGGGGTCGTCCTGACTTTC. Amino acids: CASSVKQELGVVLTF.

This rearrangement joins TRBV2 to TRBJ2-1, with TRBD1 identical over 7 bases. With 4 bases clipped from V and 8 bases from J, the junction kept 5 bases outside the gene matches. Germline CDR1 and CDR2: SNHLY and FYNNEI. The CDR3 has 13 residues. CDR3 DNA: TGTGCCAGCAGTGGAGACAGGGACCATGAGCAGTTCTTC. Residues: CASSGDRDHEQFF.

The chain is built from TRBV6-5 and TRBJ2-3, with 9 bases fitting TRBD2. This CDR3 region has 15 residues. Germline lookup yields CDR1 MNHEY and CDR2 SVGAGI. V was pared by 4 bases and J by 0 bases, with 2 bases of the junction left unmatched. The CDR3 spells CASSSSGASTDTQYF. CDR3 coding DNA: TGTGCCAGCAGTTCTAGCGGGGCGAGCACAGATACGCAGTATTTT.

The CDR3 sequence: CASSLVDRLNQPQHF. CDR3 coding DNA: TGTGCCAGCAGCTTAGTGGACAGACTAAATCAGCCCCAGCATTTT. The gene calls are TRBV7-2 and TRBJ1-5; a weak D match, TRBD1 (6 bases). Germline CDR1 SGHTA, CDR2 FQGNSA. CDR3 length equals 15 residues. The germline V and J ends were trimmed by 1 base and 4 bases, with 11 bases remaining between them.

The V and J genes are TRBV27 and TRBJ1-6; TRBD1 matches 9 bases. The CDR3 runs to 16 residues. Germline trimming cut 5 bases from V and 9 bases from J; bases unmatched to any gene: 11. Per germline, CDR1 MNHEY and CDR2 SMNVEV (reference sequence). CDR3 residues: CASSAGWDRAGSPLHF. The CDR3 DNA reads TGTGCCAGCAGTGCAGGATGGGACAGGGCCGGTTCACCCCTCCACTTT.

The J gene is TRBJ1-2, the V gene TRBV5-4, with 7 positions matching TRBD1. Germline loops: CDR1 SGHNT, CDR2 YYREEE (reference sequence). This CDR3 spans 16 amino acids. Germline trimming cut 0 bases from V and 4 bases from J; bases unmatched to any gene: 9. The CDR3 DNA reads TGTGCCAGCAGCTTGGGGGCGGGACAGTTTCTCTATGGCTACACCTTC. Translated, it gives CASSLGAGQFLYGYTF.

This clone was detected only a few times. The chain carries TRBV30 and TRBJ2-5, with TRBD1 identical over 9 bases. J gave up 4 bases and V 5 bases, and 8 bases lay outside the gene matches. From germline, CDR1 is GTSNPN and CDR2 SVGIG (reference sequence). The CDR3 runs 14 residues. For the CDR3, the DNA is TGTGCCTGGTCACAGGGGGCAGTTGGAGAGACCCAGTACTTC. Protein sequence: CAWSQGAVGETQYF.

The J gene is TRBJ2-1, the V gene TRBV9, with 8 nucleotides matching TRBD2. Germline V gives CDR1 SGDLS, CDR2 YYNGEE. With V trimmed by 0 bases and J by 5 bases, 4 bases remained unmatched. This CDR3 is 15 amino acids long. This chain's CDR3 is CASSVGGTRHNEQFF. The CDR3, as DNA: TGTGCCAGCAGCGTAGGGGGGACTAGACACAATGAGCAGTTCTTC.

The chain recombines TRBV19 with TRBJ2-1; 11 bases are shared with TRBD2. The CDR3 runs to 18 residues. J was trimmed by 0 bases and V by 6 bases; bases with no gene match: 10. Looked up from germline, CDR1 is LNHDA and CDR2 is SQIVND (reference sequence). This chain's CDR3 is CASSSLLAGGFSYNEQFF. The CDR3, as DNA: TGTGCCAGTAGCTCGCTGTTAGCGGGGGGGTTCTCCTACAATGAGCAGTTCTTC.

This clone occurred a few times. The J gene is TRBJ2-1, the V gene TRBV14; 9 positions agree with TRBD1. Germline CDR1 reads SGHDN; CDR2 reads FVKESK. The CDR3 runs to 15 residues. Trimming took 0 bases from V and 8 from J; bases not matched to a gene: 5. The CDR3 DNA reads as TGTGCCAGCAGCCAAGATTGGACAGGGGATGATGAGCAGTTCTTC. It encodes CASSQDWTGDDEQFF.

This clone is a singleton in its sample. CDR3 nucleotide sequence: TGTGCCAGCCAGACAGGAGATACGCAGTATTTT. Translated, it gives CASQTGDTQYF. This chain uses TRBV28 with TRBJ2-3, with a tentative D call TRBD1 (6 bases). The CDR3 has 11 amino acids. V lost 8 bases and J lost 5, with 8 bases in between. Per the germline V gene, CDR1 is MDHEN and CDR2 is SYDVKM.

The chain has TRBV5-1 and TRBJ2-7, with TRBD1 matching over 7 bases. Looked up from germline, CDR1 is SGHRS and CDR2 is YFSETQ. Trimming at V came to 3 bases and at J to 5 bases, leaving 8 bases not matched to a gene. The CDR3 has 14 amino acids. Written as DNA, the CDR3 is TGCGCCAGCAGCTCTACGACAGGGATCAACGAGCAGTACTTC. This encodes CASSSTTGINEQYF.

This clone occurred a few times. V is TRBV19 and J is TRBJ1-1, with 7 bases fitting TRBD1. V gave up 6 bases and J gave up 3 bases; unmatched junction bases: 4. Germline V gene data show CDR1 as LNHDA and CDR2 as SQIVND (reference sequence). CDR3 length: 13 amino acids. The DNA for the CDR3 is TGTGCCAGTAGACCTGACAGGGACACTGAAGCTTTCTTT. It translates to CASRPDRDTEAFF.

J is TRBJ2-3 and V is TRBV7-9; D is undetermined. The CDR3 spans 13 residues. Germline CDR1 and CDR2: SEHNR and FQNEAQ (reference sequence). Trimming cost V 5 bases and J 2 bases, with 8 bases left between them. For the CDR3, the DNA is TGTGCCAGCAGCGTTCCTCTCACAGATACGCAGTATTTT. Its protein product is CASSVPLTDTQYF.

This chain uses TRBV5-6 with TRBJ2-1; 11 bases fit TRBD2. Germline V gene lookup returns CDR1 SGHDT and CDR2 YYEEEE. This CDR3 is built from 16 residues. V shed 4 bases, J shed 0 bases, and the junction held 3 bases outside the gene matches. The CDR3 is CASSLGLAGSYNEQFF. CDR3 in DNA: TGTGCCAGCAGCCTCGGACTAGCGGGCTCCTACAATGAGCAGTTCTTC.

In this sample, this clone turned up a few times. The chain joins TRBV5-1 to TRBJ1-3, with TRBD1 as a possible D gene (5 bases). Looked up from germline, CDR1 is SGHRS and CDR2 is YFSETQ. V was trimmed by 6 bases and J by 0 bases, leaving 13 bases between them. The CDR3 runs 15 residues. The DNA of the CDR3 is TGCGCCAGCACCCCGGCCGGGGGCTCTGGAAACACCATATATTTT. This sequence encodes CASTPAGGSGNTIYF. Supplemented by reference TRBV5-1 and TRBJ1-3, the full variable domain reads KAGVTQTPRYLIKTRGQQVTLSCSPISGHRSVSWYQQTPGQGLQFLFEYFSETQRNKGNFPGRFSGRQFSNSRSEMNVSTLELGDSALYLCASTPAGGSGNTIYFGEGSWLTVV.

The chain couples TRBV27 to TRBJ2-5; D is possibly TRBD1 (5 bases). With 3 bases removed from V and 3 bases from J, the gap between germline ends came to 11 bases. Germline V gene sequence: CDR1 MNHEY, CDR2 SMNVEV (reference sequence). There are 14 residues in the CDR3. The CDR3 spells CASSLVGVEETQYF. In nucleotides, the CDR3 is TGTGCCAGCAGTTTGGTAGGGGTCGAAGAGACCCAGTACTTC.

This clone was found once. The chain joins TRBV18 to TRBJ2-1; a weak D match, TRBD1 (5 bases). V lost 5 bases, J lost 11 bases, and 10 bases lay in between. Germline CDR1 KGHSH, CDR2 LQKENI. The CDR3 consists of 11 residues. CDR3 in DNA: TGTGCCAGCTCAACGACAGATAAGCAGTTCTTC. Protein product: CASSTTDKQFF.

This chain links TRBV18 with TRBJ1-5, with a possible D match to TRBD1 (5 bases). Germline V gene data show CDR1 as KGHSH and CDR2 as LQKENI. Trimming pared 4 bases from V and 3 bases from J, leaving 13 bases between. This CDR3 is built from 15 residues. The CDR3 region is CASSLNGGDNQPQHF. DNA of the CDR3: TGTGCCAGCTCACTCAATGGGGGGGACAATCAGCCCCAGCATTTT.

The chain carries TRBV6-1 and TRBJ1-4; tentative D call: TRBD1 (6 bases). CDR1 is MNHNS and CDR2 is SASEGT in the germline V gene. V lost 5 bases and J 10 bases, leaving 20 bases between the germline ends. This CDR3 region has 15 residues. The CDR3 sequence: CASSSGGQGRGKLFF. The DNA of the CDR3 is TGTGCCAGCAGTTCCGGAGGGCAGGGGAGGGGAAAACTGTTTTTT.